This entry lists 15 T cell receptor beta chains sequenced from one sample in a study of long-term antiretroviral therapy in people with HIV. Survey level was the resolution at which the v3.0 immunoSEQ assay ran. Sequencing was performed with immunoSEQ multiplex PCR; in TCRdb, only in-frame clones are kept and a portion is missing. The table shows about 23,000 clones, with about 85% occurring only once. This specimen was unsorted PBMCs, taken 1.6 years after starting antiretroviral therapy. The source is a man between 40 and 49 years old with HIV.

The chain uses TRBV30 and TRBJ2-1; 9 bases fit TRBD2. Looked up from germline, CDR1 is GTSNPN and CDR2 is SVGIG (reference sequence). The CDR3 loop spans 16 amino acids. V gave up 0 bases and J gave up 6 bases; unmatched junction bases: 9. CDR3 in amino acids: CAWSVSRLAGLNEQFF. As DNA, the CDR3 is TGTGCCTGGAGTGTTTCGCGGCTAGCGGGACTCAATGAGCAGTTCTTC.

The rearrangement uses TRBV6-5 and TRBJ1-2; 7 nucleotides line up with TRBD1. V lost 0 bases and J lost 5; bases outside the gene matches: 6. The length of the CDR3 is 15 residues. Germline V gene data show CDR1 as MNHEY and CDR2 as SVGAGI. CDR3 coding DNA: TGTGCCAGCAGTTACTCGACGACAGGGCAGTATGGCTACACCTTC. Translated: CASSYSTTGQYGYTF.

The rearrangement joins TRBV11-2 to TRBJ2-7; no clear D. Trimming left V 5 bases short and J 0 bases short, with 11 bases between. The CDR3 is 14 residues long. The germline CDR1 and CDR2 sequences are SGHAT and FQNNGV. CDR3: CASSQLGSSYEQYF. The CDR3 region has the DNA TGTGCCAGCAGCCAATTGGGCAGCTCCTACGAGCAGTACTTC.

This clone was counted between two and nine times. This rearrangement joins TRBV9 to TRBJ1-6; D not resolved. CDR1 and CDR2 from the germline V gene are SGDLS and YYNGEE. This CDR3 is 15 amino acids long. V gave up 3 bases and J gave up 0 bases, with 7 bases separating them. The CDR3 reads CASSESSSYNSPLHF. The CDR3 DNA reads as TGTGCCAGCAGCGAGAGTAGCTCCTATAATTCACCCCTCCACTTT.

The chain carries TRBV11-3 and TRBJ2-7, with D uncertain. The CDR3 loop spans 13 amino acids. The V gene's germline CDR1 is SGHNT and CDR2 YENEEA. V was clipped by 6 bases and J by 2 bases, with 11 bases between them. The CDR3 sequence: CASSSTGPYEQYF. The CDR3 region has the DNA TGTGCCAGCAGTAGTACCGGACCCTACGAGCAGTACTTC.

The chain recombines TRBV5-4 with TRBJ1-1; D not certain. The length of the CDR3 is 14 residues. Germline V lookup: CDR1 SGHNT, CDR2 YYREEE (reference sequence). Trimming shortened V by 2 bases and J by 2 bases, and 10 bases separated the two germline ends. CDR3 loop: CASSLSGFNTEAFF. DNA of the CDR3: TGTGCCAGCAGCTTATCTGGGTTTAACACTGAAGCTTTCTTT.

The DNA for the CDR3 is TGTGCTAGTGGTTTGGTACAGGGCACAAACACCGGGGAGCTGTTTTTT. Protein product: CASGLVQGTNTGELFF. This sequence joins TRBV12-5 and TRBJ2-2; D possibly corresponds to TRBD1 (6 bases). Germline assignment: CDR1 LGHNT and CDR2 FRNRAP. V dropped 0 bases and J dropped 2 bases, with 10 bases sitting between them. The CDR3 length is 16 residues.

The chain links TRBV29-1 to TRBJ2-7, with D possibly TRBD2 on 6 matching bases. Germline assignment: CDR1 SQVTM and CDR2 ANQGSEA. The CDR3 totals 13 residues. V dropped 1 base and J dropped 3 bases, with 10 bases sitting between them. The CDR3 sequence: CSVEGGDGYEQYF. The DNA for the CDR3 is TGCAGCGTTGAAGGGGGGGACGGCTACGAGCAGTACTTC.

V is TRBV13 and J is TRBJ1-1, with TRBD1 identical over 7 bases. V gave up 4 bases and J gave up 0 bases; unmatched junction bases: 5. The CDR3 covers 15 residues. Germline CDR1 PRHDT, CDR2 FYEKMQ (reference sequence). In DNA form, the CDR3 reads TGTGCCAGCAGCTCAGCCACAGGGGTGAACACTGAAGCTTTCTTT. This sequence encodes CASSSATGVNTEAFF.

This chain connects TRBV9 to TRBJ2-6, with a tentative D call TRBD1 (6 bases). The germline V gene encodes CDR1 SGDLS and CDR2 YYNGEE. The length of the CDR3 is 18 residues. Trimming removed 3 bases at V and 4 bases at J, with 20 bases between. CDR3 DNA: TGTGCCAGCAGCGCCCAACAGGGACCCCCGGCCGGGGCCAACGTCCTGACTTTC. Protein sequence: CASSAQQGPPAGANVLTF.

The chain has TRBV9 and TRBJ2-3; D assignment may be TRBD1 or TRBD2 (6 bases each). The CDR3 contains 15 residues. V dropped 0 bases and J dropped 4 bases, with 12 bases sitting between them. Germline CDR1 is SGDLS and CDR2 is YYNGEE. CDR3 amino acids: CASSVDRGGSDTQYF. The CDR3 DNA sequence: TGTGCCAGCAGCGTAGATCGAGGGGGGTCAGATACGCAGTATTTT.

The V call is TRBV5-1, the J call TRBJ2-7; maybe TRBD2 (5 bases). The V gene's germline CDR1 is SGHRS and CDR2 YFSETQ. This CDR3 spans 12 amino acids. The V gene lost 0 bases and the J gene lost 7 bases, with 8 bases spanning the gap. CDR3 sequence reads: CASSLGRGEQYF. In DNA form, the CDR3 reads TGCGCCAGCAGCTTGGGACGGGGTGAGCAGTACTTC.

This rearrangement joins TRBV27 to TRBJ1-1; possibly TRBD1 for D (5 bases). The CDR3 runs 15 residues. The V end lost 6 bases, the J end lost 1 base, and 15 bases lay between the germline ends. Germline loops: CDR1 MNHEY, CDR2 SMNVEV (reference sequence). CDR3: CASSATPGGNTEAFF. For the CDR3, the DNA is TGTGCCAGCAGCGCCACTCCTGGGGGGAACACTGAAGCTTTCTTT.

This clone was recorded a few times. The genes are TRBV12-5 and TRBJ2-1, with TRBD2 matching 8 bases. CDR3 length: 19 amino acids. Germline V lookup: CDR1 LGHNT, CDR2 FRNRAP. The trim removed 2 bases at V and 3 bases at J, leaving 15 bases unmatched. Written as DNA, the CDR3 is TGTGCTAGTGGTTTGACGGGTGGTAGCGGGGCGCTACTCTACAATGAGCAGTTCTTC. Translation: CASGLTGGSGALLYNEQFF.

This clone has a single count. The V and J genes are TRBV5-5 and TRBJ1-2, with D possibly TRBD1 on 6 matching bases. This CDR3 is 14 amino acids long. V was pared by 4 bases and J by 4 bases, with 14 bases between. CDR1 and CDR2 (germline): SGHKS, YYEKEE (reference sequence). The CDR3 DNA sequence: TGTGCCAGCAGCGGGGACACACTATCCTATGGCTACACCTTC. This gives the protein CASSGDTLSYGYTF.